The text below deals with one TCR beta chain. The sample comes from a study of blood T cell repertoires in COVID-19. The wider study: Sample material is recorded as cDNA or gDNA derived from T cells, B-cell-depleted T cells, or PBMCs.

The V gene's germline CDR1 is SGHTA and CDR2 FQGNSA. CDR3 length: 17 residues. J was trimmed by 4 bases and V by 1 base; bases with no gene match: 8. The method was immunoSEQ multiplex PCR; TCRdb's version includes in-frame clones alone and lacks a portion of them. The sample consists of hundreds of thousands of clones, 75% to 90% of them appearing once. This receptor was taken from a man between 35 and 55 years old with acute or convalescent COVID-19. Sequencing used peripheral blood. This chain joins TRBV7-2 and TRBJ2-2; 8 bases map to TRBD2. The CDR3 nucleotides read TGTGCCAGCAGCTTAGTCCCCGGGGGGGCGAGCACCGGGGAGCTGTTTTTT. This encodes CASSLVPGGASTGELFF.